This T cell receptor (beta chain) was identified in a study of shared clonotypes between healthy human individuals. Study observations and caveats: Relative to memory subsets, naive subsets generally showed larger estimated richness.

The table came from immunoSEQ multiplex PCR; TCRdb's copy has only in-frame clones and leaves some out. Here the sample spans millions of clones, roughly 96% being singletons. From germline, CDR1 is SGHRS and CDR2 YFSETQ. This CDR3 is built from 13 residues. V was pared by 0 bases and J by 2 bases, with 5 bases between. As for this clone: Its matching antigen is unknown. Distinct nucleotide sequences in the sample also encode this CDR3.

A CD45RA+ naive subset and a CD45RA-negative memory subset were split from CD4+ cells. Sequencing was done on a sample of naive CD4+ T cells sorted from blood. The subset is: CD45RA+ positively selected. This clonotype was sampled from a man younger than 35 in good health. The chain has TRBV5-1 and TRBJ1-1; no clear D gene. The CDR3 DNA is TGCGCCAGCAGCTTGGGCGTTAACACTGAAGCTTTCTTT. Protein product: CASSLGVNTEAFF.